This T cell receptor beta chain derives from a study of blood T cell repertoires in COVID-19. The CDR3 is 13 residues long. Germline lookup yields CDR1 SQVTM and CDR2 ANQGSEA. Trimming cost V 3 bases and J 1 base, with 8 bases left between them. Clones were sequenced by immunoSEQ multiplex PCR, and TCRdb holds only the in-frame ones, with some missing. The profile covers about 98,000 clones, with approximately 88% appearing a single time and 4.5% taken by the ten largest. The receptor's source is a human donor in a cohort sampled during active COVID-19. The rearrangement links TRBV29-1 to TRBJ2-3; a possible D gene is TRBD1 (5 bases). The sequenced sample was peripheral blood. CDR3 sequence: CSVDQGRTDTQYF. The DNA for the CDR3 is TGCAGCGTTGATCAGGGCCGCACAGATACGCAGTATTTT.